This T cell receptor beta chain stems from a study of CD4+ T cells in melanoma. This table comes from immunoSEQ multiplex PCR, and its TCRdb copy is limited to in-frame clones, with some not included. The sample shows roughly 150,000 clones, nearly 95% of them seen only once. The receptor was derived from a human donor with melanoma.

As DNA, the CDR3 is TGTGCCAGCAGCCAGACCTGGGACTCCTACAATGAGCAGTTCTTC. Encoded protein: CASSQTWDSYNEQFF. The chain is built from TRBV5-4 and TRBJ2-1, with D uncertain. Germline loops: CDR1 SGHNT, CDR2 YYREEE (reference sequence). The V gene lost 4 bases and the J gene lost 0 bases, with 11 bases spanning the gap. CDR3 length: 15 amino acids.